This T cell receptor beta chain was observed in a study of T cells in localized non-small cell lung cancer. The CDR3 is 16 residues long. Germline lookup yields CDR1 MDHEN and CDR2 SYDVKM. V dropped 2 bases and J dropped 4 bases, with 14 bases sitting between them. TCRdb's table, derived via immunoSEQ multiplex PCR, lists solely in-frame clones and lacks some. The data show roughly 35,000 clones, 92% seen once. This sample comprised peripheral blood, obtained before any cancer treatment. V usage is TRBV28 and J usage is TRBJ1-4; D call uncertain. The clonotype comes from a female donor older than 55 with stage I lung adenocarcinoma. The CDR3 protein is CASSLQTPLGNEKLFF. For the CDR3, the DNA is TGTGCCAGCAGTTTACAGACTCCATTGGGTAATGAAAAACTGTTTTTT.